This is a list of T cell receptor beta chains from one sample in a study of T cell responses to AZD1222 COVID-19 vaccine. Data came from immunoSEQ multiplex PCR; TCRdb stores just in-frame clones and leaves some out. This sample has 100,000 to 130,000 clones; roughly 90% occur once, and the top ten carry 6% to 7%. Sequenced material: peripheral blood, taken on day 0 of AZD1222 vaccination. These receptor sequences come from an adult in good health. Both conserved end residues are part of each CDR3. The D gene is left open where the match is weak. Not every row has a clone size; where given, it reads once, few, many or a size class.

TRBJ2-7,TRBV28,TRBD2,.,CASKGTSGRTRYEQYF,TGTGCCAGCAAGGGGACTAGCGGGAGAACTCGCTACGAGCAGTACTTC
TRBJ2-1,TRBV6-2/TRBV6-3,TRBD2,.,CASSYPTVAGVPSSYNEQFF,TGTGCCAGCAGTTACCCCACGGTAGCGGGAGTTCCCAGCTCCTACAATGAGCAGTTCTTC
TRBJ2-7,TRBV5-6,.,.,CASSLGPGAPYEQYF,TGTGCCAGCAGCTTGGGCCCGGGGGCACCCTACGAGCAGTACTTC
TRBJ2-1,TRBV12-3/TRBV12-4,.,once,CASSPGLNNEQFF,TGTGCCAGCAGCCCAGGACTAAACAATGAGCAGTTCTTC
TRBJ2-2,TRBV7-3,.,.,CASSPRTRNTGELFF,TGTGCCAGCAGCCCCCGGACGAGGAACACCGGGGAGCTGTTTTTT
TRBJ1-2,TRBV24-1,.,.,CATSGTGYGYTF,TGTGCCACCAGTGGAACAGGCTATGGCTACACCTTC
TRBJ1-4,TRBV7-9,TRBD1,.,CASSLGQGSFEKLFF,TGTGCCAGCAGCTTAGGACAGGGTTCTTTCGAAAAACTGTTTTTT
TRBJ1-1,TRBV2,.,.,CASKVTDRTEAFF,TGTGCCAGCAAAGTGACAGACCGCACTGAAGCTTTCTTT
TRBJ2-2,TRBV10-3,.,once,CATRRQGAGELFF,TGTGCCACCCGGAGGCAGGGCGCCGGGGAGCTGTTTTTT
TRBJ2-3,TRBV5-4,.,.,CASSVFRLGIDTQYF,TGTGCCAGCAGCGTATTCCGTCTGGGAATAGATACGCAGTATTTT
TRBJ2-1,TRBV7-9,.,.,CASSPGVEQFF,TGTGCCAGCAGCCCCGGAGTTGAGCAGTTCTTC
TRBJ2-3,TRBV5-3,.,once,CARSLGWGSTDTQYF,TGTGCCAGAAGCTTGGGCTGGGGGAGCACAGATACGCAGTATTTT
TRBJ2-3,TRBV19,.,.,CASGFGTFNTQYF,TGTGCCAGTGGTTTCGGGACGTTCAATACGCAGTATTTT
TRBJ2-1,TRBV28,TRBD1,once,CASSSNPGQGAYEQFF,TGTGCCAGCAGTTCCAATCCGGGACAGGGGGCATATGAGCAGTTCTTC
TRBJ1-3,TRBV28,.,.,CASMSVFSGNTIYF,TGTGCCAGCATGTCGGTCTTCTCTGGAAACACCATATATTTT
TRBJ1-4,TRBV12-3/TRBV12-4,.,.,CASSFTGAKGLFF,TGTGCCAGCAGTTTTACAGGAGCCAAGGGACTGTTTTTT
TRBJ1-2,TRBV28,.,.,CASSLVNYGYTF,TGTGCCAGCAGCCTCGTTAACTATGGCTACACCTTC
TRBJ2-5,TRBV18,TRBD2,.,CASSPFAGAQETQYF,TGTGCCAGCTCACCATTTGCGGGAGCGCAAGAGACCCAGTACTTC
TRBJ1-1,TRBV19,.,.,CASSRSGGRTEAFF,TGTGCCAGTAGTCGATCGGGGGGCCGGACTGAAGCTTTCTTT
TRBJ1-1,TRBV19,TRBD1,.,CASSIEGAGTEAFF,TGTGCCAGTAGTATCGAGGGGGCGGGAACTGAAGCTTTCTTT
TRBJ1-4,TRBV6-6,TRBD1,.,CASSSRTGGSEKLFF,TGTGCCAGCAGTTCGAGGACAGGGGGAAGTGAAAAACTGTTTTTT
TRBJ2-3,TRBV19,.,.,CASSRGVVDTQYF,TGTGCCAGTAGTAGGGGGGTGGTAGATACGCAGTATTTT
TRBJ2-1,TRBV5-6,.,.,CASSFFPGRGSYNEQFF,TGTGCCAGCAGCTTCTTCCCAGGGCGGGGCTCCTACAATGAGCAGTTCTTC
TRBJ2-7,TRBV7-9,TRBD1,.,CASSLARTGTYEQYF,TGTGCCAGCAGCTTAGCTCGGACAGGGACCTACGAGCAGTACTTC
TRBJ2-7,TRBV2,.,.,CASSVSAEQYF,TGTGCCAGCAGTGTATCTGCCGAGCAGTACTTC
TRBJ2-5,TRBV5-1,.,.,CASSLGRARAETQYF,TGCGCCAGCAGCTTGGGAAGAGCCCGAGCGGAGACCCAGTACTTC
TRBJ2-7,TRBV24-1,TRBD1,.,CATSDTGGAGPYEQYF,TGTGCCACCAGTGATACAGGGGGCGCGGGTCCCTACGAGCAGTACTTC
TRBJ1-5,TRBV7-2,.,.,CASSSSGVGNQPQHF,TGTGCCAGCAGCTCCTCAGGGGTGGGCAATCAGCCCCAGCATTTT
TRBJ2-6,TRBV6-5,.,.,CASRLSGANVLTF,TGTGCCAGCAGGCTTTCTGGGGCCAACGTCCTGACTTTC
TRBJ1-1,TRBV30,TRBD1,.,CAWKGQGNLPSSFF,TGTGCCTGGAAAGGACAGGGAAATTTACCCTCATCCTTCTTT
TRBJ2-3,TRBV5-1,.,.,CASSLGQPRDTQYF,TGCGCCAGCAGCTTGGGACAGCCTAGGGATACGCAGTATTTT
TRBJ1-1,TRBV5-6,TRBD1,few,CASRMGQGLYTEAFF,TGTGCCAGCAGAATGGGACAGGGGTTATACACTGAAGCTTTCTTT
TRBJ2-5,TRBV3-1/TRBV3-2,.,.,CASSQDNGMETQYF,TGTGCCAGCAGCCAAGACAACGGGATGGAGACCCAGTACTTC
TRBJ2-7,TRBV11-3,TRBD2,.,CASSQSGISYEQYF,TGTGCCAGCAGCCAAAGCGGGATCTCCTACGAGCAGTACTTC
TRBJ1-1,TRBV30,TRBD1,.,CAWSPRDRGKAFF,TGTGCCTGGAGTCCCCGGGACAGGGGTAAAGCTTTCTTT
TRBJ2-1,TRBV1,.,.,CTSSQLNTPWTSGTNEQFF,TGCACCAGCAGCCAGCTTAATACACCGTGGACTAGCGGTACCAATGAGCAGTTCTTC
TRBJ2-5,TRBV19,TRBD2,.,CASSIETSGSSRETQYF,TGTGCCAGTAGTATAGAGACTAGCGGGAGTAGTAGGGAGACCCAGTACTTC
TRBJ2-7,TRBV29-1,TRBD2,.,CSVDGLAGISEQYF,TGCAGCGTTGACGGACTAGCGGGAATCTCCGAGCAGTACTTC
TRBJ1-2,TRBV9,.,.,CASSTDQGRYGYTF,TGTGCCAGCAGCACCGACCAGGGCCGCTATGGCTACACCTTC
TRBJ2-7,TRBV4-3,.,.,CASSQEPGSTYEQYF,TGCGCCAGCAGCCAAGAGCCCGGATCAACCTACGAGCAGTACTTC
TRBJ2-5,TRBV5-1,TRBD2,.,CASSPGRTRSGGSTSRETQYF,TGCGCCAGCAGCCCTGGCCGCACTCGGTCCGGCGGGAGCACCTCTCGAGAGACCCAGTACTTC